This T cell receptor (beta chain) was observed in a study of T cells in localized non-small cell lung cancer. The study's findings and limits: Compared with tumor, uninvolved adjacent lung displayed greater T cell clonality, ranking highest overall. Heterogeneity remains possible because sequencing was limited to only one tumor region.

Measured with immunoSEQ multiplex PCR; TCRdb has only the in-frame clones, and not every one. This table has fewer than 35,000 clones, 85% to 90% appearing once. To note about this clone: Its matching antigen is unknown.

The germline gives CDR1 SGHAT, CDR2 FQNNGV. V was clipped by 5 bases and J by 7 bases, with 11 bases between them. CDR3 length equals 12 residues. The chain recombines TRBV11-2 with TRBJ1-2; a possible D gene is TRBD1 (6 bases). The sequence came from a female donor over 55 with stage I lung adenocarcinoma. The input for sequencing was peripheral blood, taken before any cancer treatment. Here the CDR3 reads CASSRTVSGYTF. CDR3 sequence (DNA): TGTGCCAGCAGCCGGACAGTTTCTGGCTACACCTTC.